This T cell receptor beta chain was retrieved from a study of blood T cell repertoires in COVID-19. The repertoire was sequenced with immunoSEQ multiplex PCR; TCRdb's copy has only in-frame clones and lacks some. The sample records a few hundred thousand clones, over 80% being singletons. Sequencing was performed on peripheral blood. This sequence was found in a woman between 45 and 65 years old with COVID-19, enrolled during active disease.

The CDR3 loop reads CASSLGGSPYNEQFF. As DNA, the CDR3 is TGTGCCAGCAGCTTGGGCGGGAGCCCTTACAATGAGCAGTTCTTC. The chain has TRBV5-6 and TRBJ2-1; 7 bases are shared with TRBD2. This CDR3 spans 15 amino acids. In germline, CDR1 is SGHDT, CDR2 YYEEEE. With V trimmed by 0 bases and J by 4 bases, 4 bases remained unmatched.